This T cell receptor (beta chain) derives from a study of metastatic and nonmetastatic thyroid tumors. V dropped 6 bases and J dropped 0 bases, with 10 bases sitting between them. CDR1 and CDR2 (germline): SGHVS, FQNEAQ. This CDR3 region has 14 residues. Each patient came to thyroid surgery without any prior treatment (of any kind). Through MiXCR, TCRdb re-clonotyped the PCR reads. The table lists thousands of clones, around 35% of them singletons. This receptor was taken from a male donor with papillary thyroid cancer or a benign thyroid nodule (not recorded which). Some clones in this sample may be carry-over from other donors' samples. Sequencing was performed on adjacent normal tissue. V usage is TRBV7-8 and J usage is TRBJ2-3, with D tentatively TRBD2 (5 bases). CDR3 in amino acids: CASRRALSTDTQYF. Here the CDR3 DNA reads TGTGCCAGCAGGCGGGCGTTGAGCACAGATACGCAGTATTTT.